This T cell receptor (beta chain) was sequenced during a study of human T cells and chemical hapten exposure. This clonotype occurred a few times. Its antigen is unknown. General observations from the study: High-frequency TCRs, those above 1 in 1000, stayed the same after DPC sensitization.

Via MiXCR, TCRdb re-called the RACE reads, giving one row per CDR3 protein. The sample contains about 120,000 distinct CDR3 sequences, approximately 13% of which appear only once. The time point: patch test 1, 2 weeks after DPC sensitization. Stated treatment: therapeutic diphenylcyclopropenone sensitization with weekly scalp DPC. This CDR3 has 17 amino acids. V shed 2 bases and J shed 1 base, with 17 bases lying between them. CDR1 LGHNT and CDR2 FRNRAP come from the germline V gene. This sequence joins TRBV12-5 and TRBJ1-2; no reliable D call. The receptor's source is a man aged 18 to 35 with alopecia areata. Some clones in this sample may be carry-over from other donors' samples. The sequencing used whole blood, collected in connection with sensitization to the hapten diphenylcyclopropenone (DPC). In nucleotides, the CDR3 is TGTGCTAGTGGTTTGTTTTTCGGGGATGTGGTTAACTATGGCTACACCTTC. Protein: CASGLFFGDVVNYGYTF. Full variable domain (remainder filled in from reference TRBV12-5 and TRBJ1-2): DARVTQTPRHKVTEMGQEVTMRCQPILGHNTVFWYRQTMMQGLELLAYFRNRAPLDDSGMPKDRFSAEMPDATLATLKIQPSEPRDSAVYFCASGLFFGDVVNYGYTFGSGTRLTVV.